The clone carrying this T cell receptor beta chain showed up just a few times. Using its own MiXCR run on the RT-PCR reads, TCRdb lists one record per CDR3 protein. There are almost 700,000 distinct CDR3 sequences in the sample; approximately 15% occur only once, and just over 3.5% lies in the top ten. The J segment lost 3 bases and the V segment lost 2 bases, leaving 7 bases of the junction unmatched. The germline CDR1 and CDR2 sequences are ENHRY and SYGVKD. The CDR3 is 15 amino acids. The sequenced sample was memory CD4+ T cells from blood. This TCR was sampled from a female donor in good health, serving as a healthy control. This chain links TRBV10-3 with TRBJ2-7; TRBD1 aligns across 7 bases. The CDR3 nucleotides read TGTGCCATCAGTGAGACAGGGGTAGGGAACTACGAGCAGTACTTC. It translates to CAISETGVGNYEQYF.